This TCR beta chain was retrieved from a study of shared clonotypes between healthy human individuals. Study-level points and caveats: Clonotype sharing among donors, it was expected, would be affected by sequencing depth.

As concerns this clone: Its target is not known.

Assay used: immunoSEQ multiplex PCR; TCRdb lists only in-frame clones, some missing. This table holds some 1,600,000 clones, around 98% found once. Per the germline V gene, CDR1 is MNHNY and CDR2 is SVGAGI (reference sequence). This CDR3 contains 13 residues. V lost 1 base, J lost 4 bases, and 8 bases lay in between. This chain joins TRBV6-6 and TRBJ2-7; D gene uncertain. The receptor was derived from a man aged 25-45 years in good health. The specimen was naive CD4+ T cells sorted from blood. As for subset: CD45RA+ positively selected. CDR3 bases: TGTGCCAGCAGTTACTTACCTCCTTACGAGCAGTACTTC. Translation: CASSYLPPYEQYF.